The T cell receptor beta chain described here comes from a study of shared T cell receptors in the human thymus. V shed 2 bases and J 5 bases; nucleotides not matched to a gene: 10. CDR3 length: 18 amino acids. Germline V gene lookup returns CDR1 SGHAT and CDR2 FQDESV (reference sequence). Sequencing was performed with immunoSEQ multiplex PCR; in TCRdb, only in-frame clones are kept and a portion is missing. The data hold hundreds of thousands of clones, with more than 75% observed a single time. These data also formed part of another study, on human thymus T cells. That source adds: The donor group consisted of healthy Finnish infants who were having corrective surgery for congenital heart defects. In corrective heart surgery, resections were taken, and these provided the thymus tissue. Biased V and J segment usage appeared in thymus and peripheral blood. Reports from related research described highly overlapping thymic repertoires among unrelated individuals.

This chain links TRBV11-1 with TRBJ2-5, with 14 bases lining up with TRBD2. The sequence was obtained from a boy younger than two with a congenital heart defect. Sequencing was done on a sample of thymocytes. CDR3 region: CASSLLGTSGSLGETQYF. The CDR3 DNA reads TGTGCCAGCAGCTTATTGGGGACTAGCGGGAGTCTGGGTGAGACCCAGTACTTC.